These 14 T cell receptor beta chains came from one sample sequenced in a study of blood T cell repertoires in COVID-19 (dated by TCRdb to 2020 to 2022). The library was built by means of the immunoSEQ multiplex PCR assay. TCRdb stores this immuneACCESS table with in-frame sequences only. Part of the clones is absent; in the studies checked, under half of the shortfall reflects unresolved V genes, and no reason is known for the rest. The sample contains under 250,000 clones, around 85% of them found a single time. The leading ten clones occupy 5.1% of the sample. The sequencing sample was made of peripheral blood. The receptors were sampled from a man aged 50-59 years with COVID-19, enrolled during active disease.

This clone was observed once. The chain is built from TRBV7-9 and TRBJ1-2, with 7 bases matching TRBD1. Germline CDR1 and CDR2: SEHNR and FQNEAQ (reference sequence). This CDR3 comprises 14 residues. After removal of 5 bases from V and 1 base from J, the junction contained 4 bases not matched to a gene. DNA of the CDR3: TGTGCCAGCAGCATAGGGGGCGGTAACTATGGCTACACCTTC. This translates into CASSIGGGNYGYTF.

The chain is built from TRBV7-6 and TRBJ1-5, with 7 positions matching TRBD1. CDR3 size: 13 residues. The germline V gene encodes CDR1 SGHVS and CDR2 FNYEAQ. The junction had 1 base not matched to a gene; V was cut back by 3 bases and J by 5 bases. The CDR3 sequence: CASSFTGDQPQHF. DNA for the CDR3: TGTGCCAGCAGCTTTACAGGGGATCAGCCCCAGCATTTT. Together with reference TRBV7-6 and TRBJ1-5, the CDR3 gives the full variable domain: GAGVSQSPRYKVTKRGQDVALRCDPISGHVSLYWYRQALGQGPEFLTYFNYEAQQDKSGLPNDRFSAERPEGSISTLTIQRTEQRDSAMYRCASSFTGDQPQHFGDGTRLSIL.

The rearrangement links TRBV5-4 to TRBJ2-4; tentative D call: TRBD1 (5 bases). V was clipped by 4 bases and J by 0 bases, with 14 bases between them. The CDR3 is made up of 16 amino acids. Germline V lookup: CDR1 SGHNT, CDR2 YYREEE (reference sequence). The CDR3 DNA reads TGTGCCAGCAGCCAAGACAGTTTAGGAGCCAAAAACATTCAGTACTTC. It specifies CASSQDSLGAKNIQYF.

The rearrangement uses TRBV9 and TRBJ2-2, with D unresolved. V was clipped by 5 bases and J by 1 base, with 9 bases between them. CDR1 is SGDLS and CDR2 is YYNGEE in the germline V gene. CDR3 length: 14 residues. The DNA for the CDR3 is TGTGCCAGCAGTTATTCAGGGAACACCGGGGAGCTGTTTTTT. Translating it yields CASSYSGNTGELFF.

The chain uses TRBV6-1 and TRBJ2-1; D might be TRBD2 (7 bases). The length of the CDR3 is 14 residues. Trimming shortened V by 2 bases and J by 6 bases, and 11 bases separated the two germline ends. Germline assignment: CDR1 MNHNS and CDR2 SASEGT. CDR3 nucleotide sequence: TGTGCCAGCAGTGAATTGGGGGGGGCCAATGAGCAGTTCTTC. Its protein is CASSELGGANEQFF.

CDR3 in amino acids: CASSQAGAPYNSPLHF. CDR3 in DNA: TGCGCCAGCAGCCAAGCAGGGGCTCCCTATAATTCACCCCTCCACTTT. The chain recombines TRBV4-3 with TRBJ1-6; the D gene is possibly TRBD1 (6 bases). The V gene's germline CDR1 is LGHNA and CDR2 YSLEER. V lost 1 base to trimming and J lost 2 bases, with 9 bases between them. There are 16 residues in the CDR3.

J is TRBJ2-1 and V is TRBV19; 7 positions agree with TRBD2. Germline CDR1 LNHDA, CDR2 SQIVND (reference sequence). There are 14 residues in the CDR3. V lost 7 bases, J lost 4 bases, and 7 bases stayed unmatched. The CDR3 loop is CASTPAGNYNEQFF. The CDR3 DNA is TGTGCCAGTACCCCAGCGGGGAATTACAATGAGCAGTTCTTC.

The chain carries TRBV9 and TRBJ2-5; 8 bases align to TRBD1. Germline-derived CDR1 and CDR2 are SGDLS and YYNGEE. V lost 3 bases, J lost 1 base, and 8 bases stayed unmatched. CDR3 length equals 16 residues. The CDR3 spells CASSGRTGSTQETQYF. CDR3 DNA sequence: TGTGCCAGCAGCGGCCGGACAGGGTCCACCCAAGAGACCCAGTACTTC.

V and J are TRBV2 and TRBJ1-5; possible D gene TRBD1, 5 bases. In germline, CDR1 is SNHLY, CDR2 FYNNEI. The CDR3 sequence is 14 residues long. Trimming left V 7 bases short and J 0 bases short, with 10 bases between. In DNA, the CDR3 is TGTGCCAGCAAAGGGGATATTAGCAATCAGCCCCAGCATTTT. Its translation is CASKGDISNQPQHF.

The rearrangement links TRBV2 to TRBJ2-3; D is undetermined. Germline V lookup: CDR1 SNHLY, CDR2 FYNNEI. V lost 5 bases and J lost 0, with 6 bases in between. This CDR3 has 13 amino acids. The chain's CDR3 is CASSPFSTDTQYF. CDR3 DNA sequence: TGTGCCAGCAGTCCCTTTAGCACAGATACGCAGTATTTT.

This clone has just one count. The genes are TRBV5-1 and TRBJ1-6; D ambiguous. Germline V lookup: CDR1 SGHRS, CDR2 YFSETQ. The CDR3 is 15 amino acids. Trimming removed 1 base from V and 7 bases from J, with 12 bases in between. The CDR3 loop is CASSLRERRNSPLHF. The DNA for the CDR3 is TGCGCCAGCAGCTTGCGGGAACGGCGGAATTCACCCCTCCACTTT.

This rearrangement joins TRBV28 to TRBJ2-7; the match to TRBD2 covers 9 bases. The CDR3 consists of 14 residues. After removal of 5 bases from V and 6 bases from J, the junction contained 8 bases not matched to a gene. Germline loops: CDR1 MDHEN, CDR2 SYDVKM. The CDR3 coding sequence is TGTGCCAGCAGTAATCTAGCGGGGAAACTCGAGCAGTACTTC. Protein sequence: CASSNLAGKLEQYF.

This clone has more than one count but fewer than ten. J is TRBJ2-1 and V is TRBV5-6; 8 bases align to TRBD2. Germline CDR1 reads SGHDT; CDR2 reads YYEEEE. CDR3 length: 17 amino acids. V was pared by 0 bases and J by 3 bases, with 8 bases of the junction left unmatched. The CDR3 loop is CASSLVAGGDFYNEQFF. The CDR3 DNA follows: TGTGCCAGCAGCTTGGTTGCGGGGGGCGATTTCTACAATGAGCAGTTCTTC.

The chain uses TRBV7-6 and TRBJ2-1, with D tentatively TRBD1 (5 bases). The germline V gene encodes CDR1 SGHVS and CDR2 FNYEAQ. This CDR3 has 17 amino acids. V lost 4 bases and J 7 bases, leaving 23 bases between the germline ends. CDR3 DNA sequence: TGTGCCAGCAGCTCCACCATCCAGTGGGCAGGGCTTAATGAGCAGTTCTTC. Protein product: CASSSTIQWAGLNEQFF.